The clone carrying this T cell receptor (beta chain) was observed once. Sequencing was performed with immunoSEQ multiplex PCR; in TCRdb, only in-frame clones are kept and a portion is missing. The sample lists 150,000 to 200,000 clones, more than 70% seen once, with roughly 5.5% in the top ten. These data are taken from a study of blood T cell repertoires in COVID-19. From germline, CDR1 is MNHEY and CDR2 SVGAGI. The CDR3 has 14 residues. The ends were cut back, 2 bases at V and 5 bases at J, with 12 bases in the middle. The receptor was isolated from a man aged 35 to 55 with active or convalescent COVID-19. Material for sequencing was peripheral blood. The chain couples TRBV6-5 to TRBJ1-1; perhaps TRBD1 as D (5 bases). CDR3 sequence: CASSYGRVGTEAFF. The CDR3, as DNA: TGTGCCAGCAGTTACGGCAGGGTCGGGACTGAAGCTTTCTTT.